This T cell receptor (beta chain) was sequenced for a study of post-analysis software for immune sequencing data. Overall study findings and caveats: There were five TRBV segments more frequent in patients than controls, and TRBV5-6, TRBV5-1 and TRBV20-1 were among them.

This clonotype has more than one count but fewer than ten. Its antigen remains unidentified. cDNA libraries of TCR beta carried unique molecular identifiers. TCRdb passed the PCR reads through MiXCR, listing each CDR3 protein once. The sample records over 300,000 distinct CDR3 sequences, less than 40% being singletons. The ends were cut back, 5 bases at V and 0 bases at J, with 6 bases in the middle. The CDR3 has 13 residues. Germline V lookup: CDR1 SGHTA, CDR2 FQGNSA. The chain uses TRBV7-2 and TRBJ2-3, with D possibly TRBD1 on 5 matching bases. The sequenced sample was blood. The TCR originated in a girl aged 10-17 years with multiple sclerosis. This chain's CDR3 is CASSRQSTDTQYF. CDR3 coding DNA: TGTGCCAGCAGCAGACAGAGCACAGATACGCAGTATTTT.